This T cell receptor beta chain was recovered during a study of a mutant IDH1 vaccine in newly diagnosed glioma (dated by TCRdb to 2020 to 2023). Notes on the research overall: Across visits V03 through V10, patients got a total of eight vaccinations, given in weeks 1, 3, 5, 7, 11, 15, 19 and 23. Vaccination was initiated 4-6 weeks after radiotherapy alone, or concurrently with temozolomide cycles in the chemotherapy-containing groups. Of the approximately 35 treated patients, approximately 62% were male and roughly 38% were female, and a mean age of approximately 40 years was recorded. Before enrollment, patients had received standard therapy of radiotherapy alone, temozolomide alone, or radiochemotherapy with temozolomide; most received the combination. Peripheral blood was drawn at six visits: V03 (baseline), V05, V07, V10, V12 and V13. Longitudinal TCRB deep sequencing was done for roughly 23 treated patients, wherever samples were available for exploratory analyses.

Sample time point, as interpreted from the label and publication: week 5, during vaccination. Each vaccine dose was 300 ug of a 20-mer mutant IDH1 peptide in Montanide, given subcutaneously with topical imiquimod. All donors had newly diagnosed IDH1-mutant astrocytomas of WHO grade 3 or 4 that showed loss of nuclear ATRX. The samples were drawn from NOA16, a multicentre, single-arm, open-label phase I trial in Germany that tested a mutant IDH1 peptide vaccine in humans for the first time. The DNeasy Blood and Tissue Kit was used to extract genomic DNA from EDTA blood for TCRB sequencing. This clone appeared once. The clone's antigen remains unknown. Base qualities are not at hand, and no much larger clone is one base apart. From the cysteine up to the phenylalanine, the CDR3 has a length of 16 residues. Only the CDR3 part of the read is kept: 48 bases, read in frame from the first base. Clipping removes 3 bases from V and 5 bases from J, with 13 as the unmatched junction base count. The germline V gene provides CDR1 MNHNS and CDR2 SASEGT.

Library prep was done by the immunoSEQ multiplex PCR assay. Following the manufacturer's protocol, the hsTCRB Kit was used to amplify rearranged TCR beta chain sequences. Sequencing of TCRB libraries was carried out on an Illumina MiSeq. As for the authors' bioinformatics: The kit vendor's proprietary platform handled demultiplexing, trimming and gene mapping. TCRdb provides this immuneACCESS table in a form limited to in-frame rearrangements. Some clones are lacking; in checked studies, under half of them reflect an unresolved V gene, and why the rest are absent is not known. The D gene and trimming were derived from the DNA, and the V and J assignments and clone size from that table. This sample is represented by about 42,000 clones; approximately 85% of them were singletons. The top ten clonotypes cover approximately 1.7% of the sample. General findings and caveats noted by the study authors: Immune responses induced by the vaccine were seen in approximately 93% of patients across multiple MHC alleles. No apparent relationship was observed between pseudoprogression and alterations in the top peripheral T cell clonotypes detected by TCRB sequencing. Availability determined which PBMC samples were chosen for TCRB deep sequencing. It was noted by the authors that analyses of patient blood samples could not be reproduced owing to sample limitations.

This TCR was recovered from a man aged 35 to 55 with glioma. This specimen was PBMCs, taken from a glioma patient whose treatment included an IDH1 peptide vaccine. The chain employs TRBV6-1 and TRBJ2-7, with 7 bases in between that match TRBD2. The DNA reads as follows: TGTGCCAGCAGTGATGGTGGAGGTAGGGCGGGGGACGAGCAGTACTTC. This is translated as CASSDGGGRAGDEQYF.